This T cell receptor beta chain comes out of a study of T cells in Graves' hyperthyroidism and ophthalmopathy. This clonotype was counted a few times. TCR beta CDR3 regions were amplified from RNA. HTBI primers were used for first-round RT-PCR of the TCR CDR3. TCRdb re-derived calls from the multiplex PCR reads in MiXCR, one entry per CDR3 protein. The top ten hold approximately 35% of the sample, which has some 300,000 distinct CDR3 sequences, over 15% seen once. From germline, CDR1 is DFQATT and CDR2 SNEGSKA (reference sequence). The V gene lost 2 bases and the J gene lost 5 bases, with 11 bases spanning the gap. CDR3 length: 13 amino acids.

The TCR sequence derives from a man younger than 40 with Graves' hyperthyroidism. Input material: blood. The chain employs TRBV20-1 and TRBJ2-3; D remains unclear. The CDR3, as DNA: TGCAGTGCTAGATGGGTAGCAGGAGATACGCAGTATTTT. Residues: CSARWVAGDTQYF.